These 14 T cell receptor beta chains came from one sample sequenced in a study of blood T cells in healthy people across ages. Through a sample-barcoded 5' primer and a J-beta primer mix, a second PCR was run for roughly 6 to 11 cycles. TCRdb redid the calling of the 5' RACE reads with MiXCR, one entry per CDR3 protein. Of about 570,000 distinct CDR3 sequences detected, approximately 25% appear once; the ten largest clones hold approximately 18%. Sequenced input: blood. These receptors were collected from a woman in her 70s in good health.

J is TRBJ1-4 and V is TRBV27; 10 nucleotides align to TRBD1. The CDR3 totals 14 residues. CDR1 is MNHEY and CDR2 is SMNVEV in the germline V gene (reference sequence). With V trimmed by 4 bases and J by 8 bases, 4 bases remained unmatched. The CDR3 nucleotides read TGTGCCAGCAGTTCGGGACAGGGGCCAGAAAAACTGTTTTTT. Its protein is CASSSGQGPEKLFF. Filled out from reference TRBV27 and TRBJ1-4, the complete variable domain reads EAQVTQNPRYLITVTGKKLTVTCSQNMNHEYMSWYRQDPGLGLRQIYYSMNVEVTDKGDVPEGYKVSRKEKRNFPLILESPSPNQTSLYFCASSSGQGPEKLFFGSGTQLSVL.

V gene TRBV5-1 combines with J gene TRBJ1-2; D gene unclear. The CDR3 length is 13 residues. Trimming cost V 5 bases and J 6 bases, with 14 bases left between them. Germline CDR1 and CDR2: SGHRS and YFSETQ. CDR3 loop: CASRIGRSDGYTF. CDR3 DNA: TGCGCCAGCAGAATAGGACGGTCCGATGGCTACACCTTC.

This clonotype was detected only a few times. CDR3 in amino acids: CASSVGEIAGGTYNEQFF. In nucleotides, the CDR3 is TGTGCCAGCAGCGTGGGGGAAATAGCGGGGGGAACCTACAATGAGCAGTTCTTC. The chain links TRBV9 to TRBJ2-1; TRBD2 matches at 10 bases. Germline V gene sequence: CDR1 SGDLS, CDR2 YYNGEE. This CDR3 comprises 18 residues. The ends lost 2 bases at V and 2 bases at J; junction bases unmatched: 10.

This clonotype appeared a few times. CDR3 in DNA: TGTGCCAGCAGGTCGAACGCCGGGACATCTTACTCTGGAAACACCATATATTTT. Translated: CASRSNAGTSYSGNTIYF. The J gene is TRBJ1-3, the V gene TRBV2, with D perhaps TRBD1 (6 bases). The germline V gene encodes CDR1 SNHLY and CDR2 FYNNEI. This CDR3 region has 18 residues. V was clipped by 6 bases and J by 0 bases, with 21 bases between them.

This clonotype was observed a handful of times. The chain recombines TRBV12-3 or TRBV12-4 with TRBJ2-4; TRBD1 matches at 10 bases. This CDR3 is built from 15 residues. V was clipped by 6 bases and J by 6 bases; unmatched bases: 8. CDR3 sequence reads: CASSTTGGSGNIQYF. The DNA for the CDR3 is TGTGCCAGCAGCACGACAGGGGGCAGTGGAAACATTCAGTACTTC.

This clonotype was detected a few times. Just one base apart from a much larger clone, this may be a read error. The chain employs TRBV4-2 and TRBJ2-7; perhaps D is TRBD1 or TRBD2 (5 bases each). The CDR3 has 15 amino acids. Germline CDR1 is LGHNA and CDR2 is YNFKEQ. The V end lost 4 bases, the J end lost 2 bases, and 15 bases lay between the germline ends. The CDR3 sequence: CASSPVGTGPYEQYF. The CDR3 DNA reads as TGTGCCAGCAGCCCCGTCGGGACGGGGCCCTACGAGCAGTACTTC.

This chain connects TRBV7-6 to TRBJ1-1; no clear D gene. With 1 base removed from V and 0 bases from J, the gap between germline ends came to 12 bases. The CDR3 is 16 amino acids. Germline CDR1 reads SGHVS; CDR2 reads FNYEAQ. The CDR3 bases are TGTGCCAGCAGCTTAGACGGCTTTAACATGAACACTGAAGCTTTCTTT. Its translation is CASSLDGFNMNTEAFF.

The chain carries TRBV20-1 and TRBJ2-5; tentative D call: TRBD1 (6 bases). Germline V gives CDR1 DFQATT, CDR2 SNEGSKA (reference sequence). The CDR3 spans 13 residues. The V and J ends lost 6 bases and 2 bases respectively, with 13 bases between them. The DNA of the CDR3 is TGCAGTGCGGACACAGGGCCTCAAGAGACCCAGTACTTC. Its translation: CSADTGPQETQYF.

This clonotype was recorded many times. The chain links TRBV4-1 to TRBJ2-4; D might be TRBD2 (6 bases). Germline lookup yields CDR1 MGHRA and CDR2 YSYEKL. Trimming shortened V by 0 bases and J by 6 bases, and 15 bases separated the two germline ends. CDR3 size: 16 residues. The CDR3 spells CASSQELRDGGNIQYF. The CDR3 DNA reads as TGCGCCAGCAGCCAAGAACTGCGGGACGGTGGAAACATTCAGTACTTC.

The chain links TRBV7-2 to TRBJ1-2, with unresolved D. The CDR3 extends over 14 amino acids. Germline-derived CDR1 and CDR2 are SGHTA and FQGNSA. V lost 5 bases to trimming and J lost 7 bases, with 17 bases between them. The CDR3 nucleotides read TGTGCCAGCAGCCCGGAGGGAGGTCGTGGTGGCTACACCTTC. It encodes CASSPEGGRGGYTF.

V is TRBV24-1 and J is TRBJ2-1, with D perhaps matching TRBD1 (5 bases). Trimming cost V 1 base and J 5 bases, with 8 bases left between them. The CDR3 consists of 14 residues. Germline V gene sequence: CDR1 KGHDR, CDR2 SFDVKD. The CDR3 DNA sequence: TGTGCCACCAGTGATTTTCTACAGGACAATGAGCAGTTCTTC. This codes for CATSDFLQDNEQFF.

Only a few counts were recorded for this clonotype. The rearrangement joins TRBV2 to TRBJ1-6; no clear D gene. The CDR3 spans 15 residues. Germline V CDR1 and CDR2: SNHLY, FYNNEI. Trimming stripped 6 bases from V and 10 bases from J, with 19 bases between. The CDR3 region is CASSFLEGITSPLHF. CDR3 sequence (DNA): TGTGCCAGCAGCTTTCTAGAGGGAATTACATCACCCCTCCACTTT.

The chain carries TRBV20-1 and TRBJ1-2, with D tentatively TRBD1 (5 bases). Trimming removed 2 bases at V and 7 bases at J, with 20 bases between. Germline V CDR1 and CDR2: DFQATT, SNEGSKA (reference sequence). There are 15 residues in the CDR3. CDR3 DNA: TGCAGTGCTAGAACCAGGCAGGGAACGATTAGTGGCTACACCTTC. Translated, it gives CSARTRQGTISGYTF.

This clonotype was observed a few times. As DNA, the CDR3 is TGCGCCAGCAGCTTGGTTCAGGGGTCAGATACGCAGTATTTT. It yields the protein CASSLVQGSDTQYF. V usage is TRBV5-1 and J usage is TRBJ2-3; maybe TRBD1 (6 bases). V was clipped by 0 bases and J by 4 bases, with 9 bases between them. This CDR3 contains 14 residues. In germline, CDR1 is SGHRS, CDR2 YFSETQ.